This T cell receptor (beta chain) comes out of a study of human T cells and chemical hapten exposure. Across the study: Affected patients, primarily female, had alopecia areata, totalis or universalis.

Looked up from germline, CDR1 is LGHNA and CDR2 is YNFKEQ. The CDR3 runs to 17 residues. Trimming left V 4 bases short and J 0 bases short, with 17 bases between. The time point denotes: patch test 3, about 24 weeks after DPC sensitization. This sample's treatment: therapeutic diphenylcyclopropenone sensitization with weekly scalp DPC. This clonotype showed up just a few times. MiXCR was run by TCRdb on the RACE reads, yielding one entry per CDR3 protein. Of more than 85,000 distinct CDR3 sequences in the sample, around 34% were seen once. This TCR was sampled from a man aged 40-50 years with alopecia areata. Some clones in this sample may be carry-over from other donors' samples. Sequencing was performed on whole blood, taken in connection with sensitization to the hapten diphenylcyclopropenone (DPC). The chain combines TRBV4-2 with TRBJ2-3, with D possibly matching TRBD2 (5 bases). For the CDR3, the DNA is TGTGCCAGCAGCCTACCCCCGGAGGCGGTTAGCACAGATACGCAGTATTTT. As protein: CASSLPPEAVSTDTQYF.